A selection of T cell receptor beta chains follows, all from one sample in a study of CD8 T cells in Susac syndrome. A single record per CDR3 protein comes from TCRdb applying MiXCR to the immunoSEQ multiplex PCR reads. This sample has about 300,000 distinct CDR3 sequences, with around 85% found just once. Sequencing was done on a sample of CD8+ T cells from PBMCs. The origin of the receptors is a human donor with multiple sclerosis. Both conserved end residues are trimmed from each CDR3.

TRBJ1-5 | TRBV4-3 | ASSQDLPGLNQPQH
TRBJ2-1 | TRBV5-6 | ASSFGLANNEQF
TRBJ2-7 | TRBV19 | ASSRRLADEQY
TRBJ2-1 | TRBV7-9 | ASSPFPATYNEQF
TRBJ2-3 | TRBV19 | ASSVRDTSTDTQY
TRBJ1-2 | TRBV19 | ASSIDLERGDGYT
TRBJ2-3 | TRBV9 | ASSVATSGPTDTQY
TRBJ1-6 | TRBV7-2 | ASSLVPNRDSPLH
TRBJ1-2 | TRBV4-3 | ASSQEVGPRNIANYGYT
TRBJ2-7 | TRBV4-3 | ASSQESGGPYEQY
TRBJ2-1 | TRBV5-1 | ASSRDLAYNEQF
TRBJ2-3 | TRBV6-2/TRBV6-3 | ASSYYSAGSTDTQY
TRBJ2-2 | TRBV9 | ASSVGRVTGELF
TRBJ2-2 | TRBV20-1 | SALNRASNTGELF
TRBJ1-5 | TRBV15 | ATSRRRENSNQPQH
TRBJ2-3 | TRBV11-2 | ASSLVWREGWTDTQY
TRBJ2-5 | TRBV7-9 | ASSSPGQGETQY
TRBJ1-2 | TRBV4-3 | ASSQDPRRDSEGYT
TRBJ2-5 | TRBV27 | ASSLRRTGTTYGETQY
TRBJ1-1 | TRBV6-5 | ASSWAAGAEAF